One and the same sample provided the 17 T cell receptor beta chains below, sequenced in a study of CD8 T cells in Susac syndrome. When the RNA was reverse transcribed, random hexamers were used with an input of roughly 0.45 to 1 ug. A single record per CDR3 protein comes from TCRdb applying MiXCR to the immunoSEQ multiplex PCR reads. The sample yields some 130,000 distinct CDR3 sequences, over 90% seen once. Material: CD8+ T cells from PBMCs. The receptors were gathered from a human donor with Susac syndrome.

V usage is TRBV9 and J usage is TRBJ2-2; no clear D. Germline values: CDR1 SGDLS, CDR2 YYNGEE. With 4 bases removed from V and 8 bases from J, the gap between germline ends came to 12 bases. The CDR3 extends over 13 amino acids. CDR3 sequence: CASSHPVAGELFF. DNA of the CDR3: TGTGCCAGCAGCCATCCGGTGGCGGGGGAGCTGTTTTTT.

The genes are TRBV11-2 and TRBJ2-7; 7 positions agree with TRBD2. The CDR3 length is 15 residues. The junction had 5 bases not matched to a gene; V was cut back by 0 bases and J by 3 bases. Germline V lookup: CDR1 SGHAT, CDR2 FQNNGV. The CDR3 protein is CASSLEVGEGYEQYF. Written as DNA, the CDR3 is TGTGCCAGCAGCTTAGAGGTGGGGGAGGGCTACGAGCAGTACTTC.

This clonotype was seen a single time. V and J are TRBV27 and TRBJ2-1; D ambiguous. V was clipped by 2 bases and J by 9 bases, with 14 bases between them. CDR3 length: 14 amino acids. Per germline, CDR1 MNHEY and CDR2 SMNVEV (reference sequence). As DNA, the CDR3 is TGTGCCAGCAGTTTAGGTTCCCCAGTAGGTGAGCAGTTCTTC. Protein sequence: CASSLGSPVGEQFF.

The rearrangement uses TRBV10-3 and TRBJ2-3, with TRBD1 as a possible D gene (5 bases). The length of the CDR3 is 16 residues. V was trimmed by 4 bases and J by 0 bases, leaving 14 bases between them. Germline assignment: CDR1 ENHRY and CDR2 SYGVKD. For the CDR3, the DNA is TGTGCCATCAGTGGCCACAACAGGAGAAGCACAGATACGCAGTATTTT. The encoded protein is CAISGHNRRSTDTQYF.

V usage is TRBV5-1 and J usage is TRBJ2-1; D not resolved. V was pared by 6 bases and J by 1 base, with 14 bases between. In germline, CDR1 is SGHRS, CDR2 YFSETQ. This CDR3 spans 15 amino acids. This CDR3 is CASTSVEVSYNEQFF. The CDR3 DNA is TGCGCCAGCACTTCCGTAGAGGTATCCTACAATGAGCAGTTCTTC.

The CDR3 loop reads CATANGDTYEQYF. The CDR3 nucleotides are TGTGCCACCGCGAATGGGGACACCTACGAGCAGTACTTC. The gene calls are TRBV24-1 and TRBJ2-7; weak D call: TRBD1 (6 bases). There are 13 residues in the CDR3. In germline, CDR1 is KGHDR, CDR2 SFDVKD. Trimming took off 9 bases at V and 2 bases at J, with 13 bases between the two ends.

This chain uses TRBV9 with TRBJ2-7; 7 nucleotides align to TRBD2. The CDR3 spans 15 residues. Germline CDR1 and CDR2: SGDLS and YYNGEE. J lost 4 bases, V lost 2 bases, and 9 bases had no gene match. The CDR3 region has the DNA TGTGCCAGCAGCGTTGCTAGCGGAGTCATATACGAGCAGTACTTC. Translated: CASSVASGVIYEQYF.

There are a few counts of this clonotype. V and J are TRBV9 and TRBJ2-3; 7 bases line up with TRBD2. Trimming removed 3 bases from V and 0 bases from J; junction bases left unmatched: 4. CDR1 SGDLS and CDR2 YYNGEE come from the germline V gene. This CDR3 region has 15 residues. CDR3 residues: CASSASGSSTDTQYF. In nucleotides, the CDR3 is TGTGCCAGCAGCGCTAGCGGTTCTAGCACAGATACGCAGTATTTT.

The genes are TRBV19 and TRBJ1-5; TRBD1 agrees at 10 bases. The CDR3 contains 16 residues. CDR1 LNHDA and CDR2 SQIVND come from the germline V gene (reference sequence). With 1 base clipped from V and 2 bases from J, the junction kept 2 bases outside the gene matches. As DNA, the CDR3 is TGTGCCAGTAGTATAGCTGGGACAGGGGGCAATCAGCCCCAGCATTTT. Its translation: CASSIAGTGGNQPQHF. Drawing the rest from reference TRBV19 and TRBJ1-5, the complete variable domain is DGGITQSPKYLFRKEGQNVTLSCEQNLNHDAMYWYRQDPGQGLRLIYYSQIVNDFQKGDIAEGYSVSREKKESFPLTVTSAQKNPTAFYLCASSIAGTGGNQPQHFGDGTRLSIL.

The chain uses TRBV6-1 and TRBJ1-2; unclear D gene. The V end lost 4 bases, the J end lost 2 bases, and 11 bases lay between the germline ends. The CDR3 has 14 amino acids. Germline-derived CDR1 and CDR2 are MNHNS and SASEGT. The CDR3 nucleotides read TGTGCCAGCAGTGTACCTTACGGAAACTATGGCTACACCTTC. Protein product: CASSVPYGNYGYTF.

This clonotype is a singleton in its sample. CDR3 amino acids: CASSQVLGSYNEQFF. CDR3 DNA sequence: TGCGCCAGCAGCCAAGTTCTGGGCTCCTACAATGAGCAGTTCTTC. This sequence joins TRBV4-1 and TRBJ2-1, with D uncertain. The CDR3 consists of 15 residues. V shed 1 base and J shed 0 bases, with 7 bases lying between them. The V gene's germline CDR1 is MGHRA and CDR2 YSYEKL.

The chain employs TRBV5-1 and TRBJ2-1; D is perhaps TRBD1 (6 bases). Trimming stripped 3 bases from V and 7 bases from J, with 17 bases between. The CDR3 consists of 15 residues. Germline values: CDR1 SGHRS, CDR2 YFSETQ. The CDR3 here is CASSSLQGTSNEQFF. CDR3 in DNA: TGCGCCAGCAGCTCACTACAGGGTACGTCGAATGAGCAGTTCTTC.

This sequence joins TRBV9 and TRBJ2-7, with D possibly being TRBD2 (7 bases). V was pared by 3 bases and J by 4 bases, with 14 bases between. Germline CDR1 SGDLS, CDR2 YYNGEE. The CDR3 is 14 residues long. The CDR3 nucleotides are TGTGCCAGCAGCGAGAGGGGGGGCGAATACGAGCAGTACTTC. This translates into CASSERGGEYEQYF.

This clonotype was detected only once. The chain has TRBV5-1 and TRBJ2-1; D call uncertain. CDR3 size: 12 residues. CDR1 SGHRS and CDR2 YFSETQ come from the germline V gene. The V end lost 2 bases, the J end lost 8 bases, and 8 bases lay between the germline ends. The chain's CDR3 is CASSFPGHEQFF. CDR3 in DNA: TGCGCCAGCAGCTTTCCCGGCCATGAGCAGTTCTTC.

This chain connects TRBV2 to TRBJ1-2; no reliable D call. Germline-derived CDR1 and CDR2 are SNHLY and FYNNEI. Trimming shortened V by 2 bases and J by 6 bases, and 13 bases separated the two germline ends. The CDR3 spans 14 residues. The CDR3 protein is CASSETGDRDGYTF. The CDR3 DNA follows: TGTGCCAGCAGTGAAACTGGGGATCGCGATGGCTACACCTTC.

The chain has TRBV21-1 and TRBJ2-1; the tabulated D call, TRBD2, remains unverified against the DNA. TRBV21-1 is described as a pseudogene. The CDR3 is 13 residues long. The CDR3 is CATRTSAQNEQFF. The CDR3 coding sequence is TGTGCCACCCGGACTTCGGCCCAAAATGAGCAGTTCTTC.

The genes are TRBV7-9 and TRBJ1-3; no clear D. The CDR3 has 16 residues. Germline CDR1 is SEHNR and CDR2 is FQNEAQ (reference sequence). Trimming left V 1 base short and J 0 bases short, with 10 bases between. CDR3 loop: CASSLEVPNSGNTIYF. The CDR3 DNA follows: TGTGCCAGCAGCTTAGAGGTCCCGAACTCTGGAAACACCATATATTTT.